These 15 T cell receptor beta chains share one sample of origin, sequenced in a study of blood T cell repertoires in COVID-19. Sequenced by immunoSEQ multiplex PCR; TCRdb stores in-frame clones only, minus some. This table has about 200,000 clones, around 81% appearing once. The sample consisted of PBMCs or T cells enriched from blood (not recorded which). Source of these receptors: a woman aged 40 to 49 with acute COVID-19.

In this sample, this clone turned up once. This chain links TRBV5-4 with TRBJ2-7; a possible D gene is TRBD2 (6 bases). V was shortened by 4 bases and J by 4 bases, with 18 bases between the two germline ends. Germline V gene data show CDR1 as SGHNT and CDR2 as YYREEE (reference sequence). This CDR3 is built from 15 residues. CDR3 residues: CASSPPGDFTYEQYF. The CDR3 region has the DNA TGTGCCAGCAGCCCGCCGGGAGATTTTACTTACGAGCAGTACTTC.

A single count supports this clone. The V and J genes are TRBV9 and TRBJ1-1; no clear D. This CDR3 has 14 amino acids. V dropped 0 bases and J dropped 5 bases, with 11 bases sitting between them. Germline CDR1 reads SGDLS; CDR2 reads YYNGEE. Written as DNA, the CDR3 is TGTGCCAGCAGCGTAGGAAGTCCTGAGACTGAAGCTTTCTTT. It is translated as CASSVGSPETEAFF.

The chain uses TRBV7-9 and TRBJ2-5; possibly TRBD1 for D (5 bases). CDR1 is SEHNR and CDR2 is FQNEAQ in the germline V gene (reference sequence). The CDR3 is 15 amino acids. The V end lost 1 base, the J end lost 1 base, and 10 bases lay between the germline ends. The CDR3 is CASSLVGQGQETQYF. DNA of the CDR3: TGTGCCAGCAGCTTAGTAGGCCAGGGCCAAGAGACCCAGTACTTC. Combining the CDR3 with reference TRBV7-9 and TRBJ2-5 gives the whole variable domain DTGVSQNPRHKITKRGQNVTFRCDPISEHNRLYWYRQTLGQGPEFLTYFQNEAQLEKSRLLSDRFSAERPKGSFSTLEIQRTEQGDSAMYLCASSLVGQGQETQYFGPGTRLLVL.

The chain uses TRBV9 and TRBJ1-2, with TRBD1 as a possible D gene (5 bases). The CDR3 covers 13 residues. CDR1 is SGDLS, CDR2 YYNGEE, per germline. Trimming stripped 3 bases from V and 8 bases from J, with 14 bases between. The CDR3 sequence is CASSDGGPPGYTF. The CDR3 DNA reads TGTGCCAGCAGCGACGGGGGTCCTCCCGGCTACACCTTC.

The chain couples TRBV28 to TRBJ1-1; no firm D call. The length of the CDR3 is 10 residues. Trimming took 8 bases from V and 11 from J, leaving 12 bases between them. In germline, CDR1 is MDHEN, CDR2 SYDVKM. The CDR3 DNA reads as TGTGCCAGCGGAGGCTGGGCGGCTTTCTTT. Amino acids: CASGGWAAFF.

The chain combines TRBV7-9 with TRBJ1-4; the match to TRBD1 covers 7 bases. CDR1 SEHNR and CDR2 FQNEAQ come from the germline V gene (reference sequence). V was pared by 4 bases and J by 8 bases, with 7 bases of the junction left unmatched. CDR3 length: 14 residues. The CDR3 DNA reads as TGTGCCAGCAGCTGGGCAGGGGGTAAGGAAAAACTGTTTTTT. It translates to CASSWAGGKEKLFF.

The V and J genes are TRBV10-3 and TRBJ2-1; the match to TRBD1 covers 7 bases. In germline, CDR1 is ENHRY, CDR2 SYGVKD. V trimming: 11 bases; J trimming: 0 bases; junction bases outside the gene matches: 10. The CDR3 extends over 15 amino acids. The CDR3 DNA reads TGTGCCTCCCAGGCCCGGGACAGCTCCTACAATGAGCAGTTCTTC. Translation: CASQARDSSYNEQFF.

The chain is built from TRBV12-3 or TRBV12-4 and TRBJ1-5, with unresolved D. The CDR3 runs 13 residues. V dropped 8 bases and J dropped 7 bases, with 15 bases sitting between them. The CDR3 sequence is CASSLKGGQPQHF. CDR3 coding DNA: TGTGCCAGCTCGCTCAAGGGAGGACAGCCCCAGCATTTT.

The J gene is TRBJ2-1, the V gene TRBV5-1; 13 bases agree with TRBD2. J was trimmed by 7 bases and V by 4 bases; bases with no gene match: 5. Germline V gene sequence: CDR1 SGHRS, CDR2 YFSETQ. The CDR3 totals 15 residues. The CDR3 is CASSPLAGGQNEQFF. The DNA of the CDR3 is TGCGCCAGCAGCCCACTAGCGGGAGGGCAGAATGAGCAGTTCTTC.

This sequence joins TRBV4-2 and TRBJ1-1; a weak D match, TRBD1 (5 bases). CDR1 LGHNA and CDR2 YNFKEQ come from the germline V gene. The CDR3 extends over 14 amino acids. Trimming pared 4 bases from V and 1 base from J, leaving 10 bases between. The CDR3: CASSPGIENTEAFF. CDR3 coding DNA: TGTGCCAGCAGCCCAGGGATCGAGAACACTGAAGCTTTCTTT.

The gene calls are TRBV2 and TRBJ2-1; 14 bases line up with TRBD2. CDR3 length: 15 amino acids. Germline CDR1 SNHLY, CDR2 FYNNEI. Losses at the gene ends were 6 bases for V and 9 bases for J; bases not matched to a gene: 7. The CDR3 sequence is CASRRLAGGRSEQFF. CDR3 nucleotide sequence: TGTGCCAGCAGACGACTAGCGGGGGGGCGTAGTGAGCAGTTCTTC.

This clone showed up just a few times. The CDR3 protein is CASSRAGQGRNTEAFF. In nucleotides, the CDR3 is TGTGCCAGCAGCCGAGCGGGCCAGGGACGGAACACTGAAGCTTTCTTT. The rearrangement links TRBV7-9 to TRBJ1-1, with D possibly TRBD1 on 5 matching bases. This CDR3 contains 16 residues. Germline CDR1 SEHNR, CDR2 FQNEAQ (reference sequence). With 5 bases removed from V and 1 base from J, the gap between germline ends came to 17 bases.

The V call is TRBV30, the J call TRBJ1-2; D is perhaps TRBD1 (5 bases). Germline CDR1 and CDR2: GTSNPN and SVGIG (reference sequence). The CDR3 runs to 15 residues. V lost 4 bases and J lost 2, with 17 bases in between. In DNA, the CDR3 is TGTGCCTGGAATATCGGCAGGGATTACAACTATGGCTACACCTTC. Its translation: CAWNIGRDYNYGYTF.

This clone appeared many times. The V call is TRBV19, the J call TRBJ1-5, with 9 bases fitting TRBD1. The CDR3 loop spans 18 amino acids. The V segment lost 9 bases and the J segment 1 base; nucleotides outside the gene matches: 16. Germline CDR1 is LNHDA and CDR2 is SQIVND (reference sequence). In nucleotides, the CDR3 is TGTGCCAGCTCCCAGGTGGGACAGGGAATGTACAGCAATCAGCCCCAGCATTTT. It is translated as CASSQVGQGMYSNQPQHF.

The chain has TRBV5-5 and TRBJ2-2, with 8 bases aligning to TRBD1. Germline V gives CDR1 SGHKS, CDR2 YYEKEE (reference sequence). With 2 bases clipped from V and 9 bases from J, the junction kept 6 bases outside the gene matches. The CDR3 loop spans 14 amino acids. The CDR3 loop is CASSLSGGRRELFF. CDR3 bases: TGTGCCAGCAGCTTATCAGGGGGCCGTAGGGAGCTGTTTTTT.